Listed here is a single T cell receptor beta chain. Looked up from germline, CDR1 is DFQATT and CDR2 is SNEGSKA (reference sequence). The V segment lost 1 base and the J segment 10 bases; nucleotides outside the gene matches: 5. This CDR3 has 14 amino acids. A single record per CDR3 protein comes from TCRdb applying MiXCR to the 5' RACE reads. The sample has roughly 710,000 distinct CDR3 sequences; 6% to 6.5% are singletons. This sample is drawn from a study of identical twins. V gene TRBV20-1 combines with J gene TRBJ2-1, with TRBD2 matching 12 bases. The material sequenced was naive T cells sorted from blood. This receptor was identified in a man between 18 and 29 years old in good health. CDR3 in DNA: TGCAGTGCTAGAGTGACTAGCGGGAGATACGAGCAGTTCTTC. This encodes CSARVTSGRYEQFF.